Below, 14 T cell receptor beta chains from the same sample are listed, as sequenced in a study of beta chain features in type 1 diabetes. TCRB transcripts that were expressed got sequenced, as all of the isolated RNA had been reverse transcribed. Libraries were prepared by immunoSEQ multiplex PCR; TCRdb keeps only in-frame clonotypes and omits some of them. The table lists over 700,000 clones, about a sixth of them singletons. The sample taken for sequencing was naive CD4+ T cells from blood. These receptors were obtained from a woman under 30 in good health.

The sample holds a few counts of this clone. The V gene is TRBV14, the J gene TRBJ2-7; no firm D call. The assigned J gene may be wrong: the sequence end matches TRBJ2-5 better. CDR1 and CDR2 from the germline V gene are SGHDN and FVKESK. CDR3 length: 12 residues. The CDR3 DNA sequence: TGTGCCAGCAGCCAAACCCAAGAGACCCAGTACTTC. Its translation is CASSQTQETQYF.

Comment on this clone: Other DNA variants within this sample encode the same CDR3. CDR3 residues: CASSLGGRNTGELFF. In DNA, the CDR3 is TGTGCCAGCAGCTTAGGGGGACGTAACACCGGGGAGCTGTTTTTT. This chain joins TRBV11-2 and TRBJ2-2; D possibly uses TRBD1 or TRBD2 (5 bases each). V was shortened by 1 base and J by 2 bases, with 8 bases between the two germline ends. Looked up from germline, CDR1 is SGHAT and CDR2 is FQNNGV. The length of the CDR3 is 15 residues.

This clone has only a few counts. This chain uses TRBV5-1 with TRBJ2-7, with D hard to call. With 0 bases removed from V and 4 bases from J, the gap between germline ends came to 14 bases. Germline loops: CDR1 SGHRS, CDR2 YFSETQ. The CDR3 contains 15 residues. The CDR3 bases are TGCGCCAGCAGCTTGGATCTTGGGAAGGTTTACGAGCAGTACTTC. It codes for CASSLDLGKVYEQYF.

The chain recombines TRBV27 with TRBJ2-2; 7 nucleotides agree with TRBD2. V lost 5 bases and J lost 7; bases outside the gene matches: 7. The CDR3 length is 14 residues. Germline CDR1 and CDR2: MNHEY and SMNVEV (reference sequence). CDR3 residues: CASSRTRTGGELFF. In nucleotides, the CDR3 is TGTGCCAGCAGTAGGACTAGGACCGGCGGGGAGCTGTTTTTT.

The rearrangement links TRBV13 to TRBJ1-2, with D unclear. CDR1 is PRHDT and CDR2 is FYEKMQ in the germline V gene (reference sequence). CDR3 length: 17 amino acids. V was shortened by 5 bases and J by 5 bases, with 24 bases between the two germline ends. The chain's CDR3 is CASSPYLSNGFRYGYTF. CDR3 coding DNA: TGTGCCAGCAGCCCGTATCTATCAAATGGGTTTAGGTATGGCTACACCTTC.

The J gene is TRBJ2-7, the V gene TRBV28, with 9 nucleotides matching TRBD1. In germline, CDR1 is MDHEN, CDR2 SYDVKM. V shed 6 bases, J shed 6 bases, and the junction held 15 bases outside the gene matches. This CDR3 comprises 16 residues. In DNA, the CDR3 is TGTGCCAGCAGCACACCGGGACAGGGTGCCCGGGGCGAGCAGTACTTC. Protein product: CASSTPGQGARGEQYF. The full variable domain, with the rest looked up from reference TRBV28 and TRBJ2-7, is DVKVTQSSRYLVKRTGEKVFLECVQDMDHENMFWYRQDPGLGLRLIYFSYDVKMKEKGDIPEGYSVSREKKERFSLILESASTNQTSMYLCASSTPGQGARGEQYFGPGTRLTVT.

The rearrangement links TRBV7-9 to TRBJ2-7; D is perhaps TRBD1 (7 bases). Germline assignment: CDR1 SEHNR and CDR2 FQNEAQ (reference sequence). The CDR3 runs to 14 residues. Trimming cost V 7 bases and J 6 bases, with 19 bases left between them. CDR3 protein: CASTKGAGSVEQYF. DNA of the CDR3: TGTGCCAGCACCAAGGGGGCGGGATCGGTCGAGCAGTACTTC.

This chain uses TRBV5-1 with TRBJ2-1; D ambiguous. This CDR3 contains 14 residues. Deletions cut 2 bases from V and 4 bases from J, with 10 bases between. CDR1 SGHRS and CDR2 YFSETQ come from the germline V gene. Here the CDR3 DNA reads TGCGCCAGCAGCTTAATCCCCACATACAATGAGCAGTTCTTC. Its translation is CASSLIPTYNEQFF.

The chain recombines TRBV28 with TRBJ2-7; 12 bases agree with TRBD2. J was trimmed by 4 bases and V by 6 bases; bases with no gene match: 7. This CDR3 has 15 residues. Germline V gene lookup returns CDR1 MDHEN and CDR2 SYDVKM. The CDR3 here is CASRAGTSGQYEQYF. The CDR3 region has the DNA TGTGCCAGCAGAGCCGGGACTAGCGGGCAGTACGAGCAGTACTTC. The entire variable domain, with the rest obtained from reference TRBV28 and TRBJ2-7, is as follows: DVKVTQSSRYLVKRTGEKVFLECVQDMDHENMFWYRQDPGLGLRLIYFSYDVKMKEKGDIPEGYSVSREKKERFSLILESASTNQTSMYLCASRAGTSGQYEQYFGPGTRLTVT.

The chain has TRBV27 and TRBJ2-7; 12 bases align to TRBD1. Trimming removed 5 bases from V and 2 bases from J; junction bases left unmatched: 7. The CDR3 length is 16 residues. CDR1 and CDR2 from the germline V gene are MNHEY and SMNVEV (reference sequence). CDR3 amino acids: CASSPGTGGRTYEQYF. CDR3 sequence (DNA): TGTGCCAGCAGTCCCGGGACAGGGGGCCGTACCTACGAGCAGTACTTC.

This chain uses TRBV5-6 with TRBJ2-6; D possibly corresponds to TRBD1 (6 bases). Germline V gene data show CDR1 as SGHDT and CDR2 as YYEEEE. CDR3 length: 16 amino acids. Trimming took off 4 bases at V and 0 bases at J, with 11 bases between the two ends. CDR3 coding DNA: TGTGCCAGCAGCCGGACAGTAGTCTCTGGGGCCAACGTCCTGACTTTC. Its translation: CASSRTVVSGANVLTF.

About this clone: The same CDR3 is also encoded by other DNA sequences in this sample. This chain connects TRBV5-1 to TRBJ2-3, with 9 bases aligning to TRBD1. Germline CDR1 reads SGHRS; CDR2 reads YFSETQ. The CDR3 spans 14 residues. V shed 4 bases, J shed 5 bases, and the junction held 5 bases outside the gene matches. The DNA for the CDR3 is TGCGCCAGCAGCCCGGGACAGGGCCTAGATACGCAGTATTTT. Translation: CASSPGQGLDTQYF.

This rearrangement joins TRBV5-1 to TRBJ2-1; 9 bases are a match to TRBD2. The V and J ends lost 4 bases and 6 bases, in that order; junction bases with no gene match: 5. The CDR3 consists of 14 residues. Germline CDR1 SGHRS, CDR2 YFSETQ. The CDR3 nucleotides are TGCGCCAGCAGCCCCCTAGCGGGACGCAATGAGCAGTTCTTC. This codes for CASSPLAGRNEQFF.

This clone was counted between two and nine times. The chain recombines TRBV18 with TRBJ2-3; 7 bases line up with TRBD1. V lost 3 bases and J lost 0; bases outside the gene matches: 6. CDR1 and CDR2 from the germline V gene are KGHSH and LQKENI. The CDR3 is 16 residues long. The CDR3 sequence is CASSPAGTASTDTQYF. The CDR3 nucleotides are TGTGCCAGCTCACCCGCCGGGACAGCTAGCACAGATACGCAGTATTTT.